This record concerns one T cell receptor (beta chain) sequence. Using immunoSEQ multiplex PCR, the repertoire was profiled, and TCRdb retains in-frame clones only, with some absent. There are some 220,000 clones in the sample; about 82% occur only once, and roughly 6.4% lies in the top ten. These data belong to a study of blood T cell repertoires in COVID-19. The CDR3 contains 13 residues. V shed 4 bases and J shed 4 bases, with 11 bases lying between them. Germline values: CDR1 SGHAT, CDR2 FQDESV (reference sequence). V and J are TRBV11-1 and TRBJ2-7, with D possibly TRBD1 on 5 matching bases. The sample was peripheral blood. The sequence was collected from a woman aged 60-70 years with active or convalescent COVID-19. As DNA, the CDR3 is TGTGCCAGCAGCTCCACTGGGGCATACGAGCAGTACTTC. Its protein is CASSSTGAYEQYF.